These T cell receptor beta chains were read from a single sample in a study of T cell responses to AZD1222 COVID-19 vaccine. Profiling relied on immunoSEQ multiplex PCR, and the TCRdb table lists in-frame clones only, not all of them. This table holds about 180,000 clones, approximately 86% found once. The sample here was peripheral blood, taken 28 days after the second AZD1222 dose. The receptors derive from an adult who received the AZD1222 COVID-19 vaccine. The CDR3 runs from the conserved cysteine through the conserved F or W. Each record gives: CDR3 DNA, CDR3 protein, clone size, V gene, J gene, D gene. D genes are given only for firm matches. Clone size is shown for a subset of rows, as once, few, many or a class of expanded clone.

TGTGCCAGCAGCTTCCCTCGGGTAGCGGGGGTTACCGGGGAGCTGTTTTTT	CASSFPRVAGVTGELFF	-	TRBV7-8	TRBJ2-2	TRBD2
TGTGCCAGTAGTCCCAGACAGCTGAACACTGAAGCTTTCTTT	CASSPRQLNTEAFF	-	TRBV19	TRBJ1-1	-
TGTGCCAGCAGCGCCGGAGCCGAGCAGTTCTTC	CASSAGAEQFF	few	TRBV7-3	TRBJ2-1	-
TGTGCCAGCAGCTTGCAGGGACACGGGGAGCTGTTTTTT	CASSLQGHGELFF	-	TRBV7-3	TRBJ2-2	-
TGTGCCAGCAGCTTAGTGGGTGGCGGGAGCAATCAGCCCCAGCATTTT	CASSLVGGGSNQPQHF	-	TRBV7-9	TRBJ1-5	-
TGTGCCTGGAGTGTACAGGGAGGCGCTCAGCCCCAGCATTTT	CAWSVQGGAQPQHF	-	TRBV30	TRBJ1-5	-
TGTGCCAGCAGCGGGACCTTCCCCCGGGACACTGAAGCTTTCTTT	CASSGTFPRDTEAFF	-	TRBV7-6	TRBJ1-1	-
TGTGCCAGTAGTCCGGACAGGGGGCAGGACGAGCAGTACTTC	CASSPDRGQDEQYF	-	TRBV19	TRBJ2-7	TRBD1
TGTGCCAGCAGCGTAGGGGCAGGGGATGGCTATGGCTACACCTTC	CASSVGAGDGYGYTF	-	TRBV9	TRBJ1-2	-
TGCGCCAGCAGCTTGGATCCCAGCCCTAGCACAGATACGCAGTATTTT	CASSLDPSPSTDTQYF	-	TRBV5-1	TRBJ2-3	-
TGTGCCAGCAGCGTAGCCACCATGAGGACGGACACTGAAGCTTTCTTT	CASSVATMRTDTEAFF	-	TRBV9	TRBJ1-1	-
TGTGCCAGCAGTGAGCAGGGGCTGAGGGAGACCCAGTACTTC	CASSEQGLRETQYF	-	TRBV6-1	TRBJ2-5	-
TGTGCCTGGGAGGACGGGGTTTCCTACGAGCAGTACTTC	CAWEDGVSYEQYF	-	TRBV30	TRBJ2-7	-
TGTGCCAGCAGCGAGGACATGAGTGGTGGCTACACCTTC	CASSEDMSGGYTF	-	TRBV6-4	TRBJ1-2	-
TGTGCCACCTGTCGGTTTGGGGAGACCCAGTACTTC	CATCRFGETQYF	-	TRBV27	TRBJ2-5	-
TGTGCCAGCAGCCGCGTACAAGGACAGGAGCAGTTCTTC	CASSRVQGQEQFF	-	TRBV6-5	TRBJ2-1	-
TGTGCCTGGAGTTTAGGACACCTTCATCAGCCCCAGCATTTT	CAWSLGHLHQPQHF	once	TRBV30	TRBJ1-5	-
TGCAGCGTTGAACAATCAGGGGCAGGCGGGGAGCTGTTTTTT	CSVEQSGAGGELFF	-	TRBV29-1	TRBJ2-2	-
TGTGCCAGCAGCTTAATGGGGGTGTCCGCGAAACTGTTTTTT	CASSLMGVSAKLFF	few	TRBV7-9	TRBJ1-4	-
TGCGCCAGCAACTTACAGGGATCCTACGAGCAGTACTTC	CASNLQGSYEQYF	-	TRBV5-1	TRBJ2-7	-
TGTGCCAGCAGTTGGAAAGGCGGGATTACTGGAAACACCATATATTTT	CASSWKGGITGNTIYF	-	TRBV6-2/TRBV6-3	TRBJ1-3	-
TGTGCCAGCTCACCAGGGACTGCGCTATACGAGCAGTACTTC	CASSPGTALYEQYF	-	TRBV18	TRBJ2-7	-
TGTGCCAGCAGCGTGGGGACAAACGCCGGAGCTTTCTTT	CASSVGTNAGAFF	-	TRBV7-2	TRBJ1-1	-
TGTGCCAGCAGTTTTTGGGGACGGAATCAGCCCCAGCATTTT	CASSFWGRNQPQHF	-	TRBV27	TRBJ1-5	-
TGTGCCAGCAGTCTACTGAGCACAGATACGCAGTATTTT	CASSLLSTDTQYF	-	TRBV12-3/TRBV12-4	TRBJ2-3	-
TGTGCCAGCACCGACAGGTGGTTTGGTTCACCCCTCCACTTT	CASTDRWFGSPLHF	-	TRBV6-5	TRBJ1-6	-
TGCGCCAGCAGCCAGGGGTTGCCCTACGAGCAGTACTTC	CASSQGLPYEQYF	-	TRBV5-1	TRBJ2-7	-
TGTGCCAGCAGTTGGGACAGGGAGGCGCAGTACTTC	CASSWDREAQYF	-	TRBV5-4	TRBJ2-7	TRBD1
TGTGCCAGCAGGAGCGGGGGCATCGGGGAGCTGTTTTTT	CASRSGGIGELFF	-	TRBV3-1/TRBV3-2	TRBJ2-2	TRBD2
TGTGCCAGTACCATGGGACGGGGGGCCGGTGAGCAGTTCTTC	CASTMGRGAGEQFF	-	TRBV19	TRBJ2-1	-
TGTGCCAGCAGCTTAGCGCATTGGAGGGACCGAAACACCATATATTTT	CASSLAHWRDRNTIYF	-	TRBV7-4	TRBJ1-3	-
TGCGCCAGCAGCTTGGATACAGTCAACACTGAAGCTTTCTTT	CASSLDTVNTEAFF	-	TRBV5-1	TRBJ1-1	-
TGTGCCAGCAGCCGCCAGGGGGCTGGGGCCAACGTCCTGACTTTC	CASSRQGAGANVLTF	-	TRBV7-3	TRBJ2-6	TRBD1
TGTGCCAGCAGTTTCAGGGGTTCCGGGGAGCTGTTTTTT	CASSFRGSGELFF	-	TRBV27	TRBJ2-2	-
TGTGCCAGCAGCCTTGGACTCAGTGAAGGCTACACCTTC	CASSLGLSEGYTF	-	TRBV11-2	TRBJ1-2	-
TGTGCCAGCAGCAGTAATGGCGGGGAGCTGTTTTTT	CASSSNGGELFF	few	TRBV11-3	TRBJ2-2	-
TGCAGCGTTGACAGGGAAAGCTCCTACAATGAGCAGTTCTTC	CSVDRESSYNEQFF	-	TRBV29-1	TRBJ2-1	-
TGTGCCAGTAGTATAGCGGCTGATGGCTACACCTTC	CASSIAADGYTF	-	TRBV19	TRBJ1-2	-
TGTGCCAGTAGAAACCGGGGCGCTATTACCGGGGAGCTGTTTTTT	CASRNRGAITGELFF	-	TRBV19	TRBJ2-2	-
TGTGCCACCAGTCAATTCGAAAGGGAGCTGTTTTTT	CATSQFERELFF	-	TRBV24-1	TRBJ2-2	-
TGTGCCAGCAGCCTAAACCCGACAGGCACCGGAGGCGGCTACACCTTC	CASSLNPTGTGGGYTF	-	TRBV7-2	TRBJ1-2	-
TGTGCCAGTAGCAGGGGGCAATACACCGGGGAGCTGTTTTTT	CASSRGQYTGELFF	-	TRBV19	TRBJ2-2	TRBD1
TGTGCCAGTAGCTCTAGCGGGGGCCCCTACGAGCAGTACTTC	CASSSSGGPYEQYF	-	TRBV19	TRBJ2-7	TRBD2
TGTGCCAGCAGTTTACAGGGTCGAGCTGAAGCTTTCTTT	CASSLQGRAEAFF	-	TRBV6-5	TRBJ1-1	-
TGCAGTGCTAGTTCGAAGGGGGCTATAGGTGAAGCTTTCTTT	CSASSKGAIGEAFF	once	TRBV20-1	TRBJ1-1	TRBD1